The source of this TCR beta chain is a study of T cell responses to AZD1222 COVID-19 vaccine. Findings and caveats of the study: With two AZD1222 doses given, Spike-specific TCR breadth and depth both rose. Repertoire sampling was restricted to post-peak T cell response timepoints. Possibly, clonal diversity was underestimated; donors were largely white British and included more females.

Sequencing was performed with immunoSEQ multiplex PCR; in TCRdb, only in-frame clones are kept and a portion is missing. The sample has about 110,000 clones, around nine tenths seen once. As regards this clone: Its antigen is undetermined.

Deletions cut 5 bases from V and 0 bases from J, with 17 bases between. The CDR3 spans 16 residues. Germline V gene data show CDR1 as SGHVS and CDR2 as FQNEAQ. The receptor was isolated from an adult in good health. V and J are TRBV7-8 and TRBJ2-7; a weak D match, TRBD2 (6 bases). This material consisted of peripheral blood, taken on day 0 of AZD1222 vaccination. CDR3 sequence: CASSPKGLTSSYEQYF. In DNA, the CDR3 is TGTGCCAGCAGCCCGAAGGGACTTACCAGCTCCTACGAGCAGTACTTC. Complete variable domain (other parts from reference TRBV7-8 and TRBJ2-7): GAGVSQSPRYKVAKRGQDVALRCDPISGHVSLFWYQQALGQGPEFLTYFQNEAQLDKSGLPSDRFFAERPEGSVSTLKIQRTQQEDSAVYLCASSPKGLTSSYEQYFGPGTRLTVT.